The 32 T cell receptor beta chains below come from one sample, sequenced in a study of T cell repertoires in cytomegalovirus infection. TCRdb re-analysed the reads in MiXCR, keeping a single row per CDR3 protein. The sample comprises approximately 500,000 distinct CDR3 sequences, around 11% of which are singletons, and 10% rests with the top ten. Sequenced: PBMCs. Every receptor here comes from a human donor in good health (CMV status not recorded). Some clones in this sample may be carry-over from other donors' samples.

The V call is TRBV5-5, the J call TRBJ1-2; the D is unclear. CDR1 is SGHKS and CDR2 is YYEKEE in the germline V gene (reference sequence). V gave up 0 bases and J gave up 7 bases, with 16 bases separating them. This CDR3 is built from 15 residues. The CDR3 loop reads CASSLAGGDGLGYTF. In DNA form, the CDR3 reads TGTGCCAGCAGCTTGGCAGGCGGGGATGGTCTTGGCTACACCTTC. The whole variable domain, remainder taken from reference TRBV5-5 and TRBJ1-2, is DAGVTQSPTHLIKTRGQQVTLRCSPISGHKSVSWYQQVLGQGPQFIFQYYEKEERGRGNFPDRFSARQFPNYSSELNVNALLLGDSALYLCASSLAGGDGLGYTFGSGTRLTVV.

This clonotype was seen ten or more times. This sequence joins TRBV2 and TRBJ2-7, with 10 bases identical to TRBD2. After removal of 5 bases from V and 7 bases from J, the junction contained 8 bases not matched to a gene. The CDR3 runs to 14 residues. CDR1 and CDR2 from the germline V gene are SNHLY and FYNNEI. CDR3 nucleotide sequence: TGTGCCAGCAGTCCGAGACTAGCGGGTTGGGAGCAGTACTTC. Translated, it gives CASSPRLAGWEQYF.

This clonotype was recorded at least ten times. The CDR3 sequence: CASSEVGPDVGETQYF. DNA of the CDR3: TGTGCCAGCAGCGAGGTTGGGCCTGACGTCGGCGAGACCCAGTACTTC. V and J are TRBV12-3 or TRBV12-4 and TRBJ2-5; D is unclear. The CDR3 is 16 amino acids. V shed 6 bases and J shed 5 bases, with 22 bases lying between them.

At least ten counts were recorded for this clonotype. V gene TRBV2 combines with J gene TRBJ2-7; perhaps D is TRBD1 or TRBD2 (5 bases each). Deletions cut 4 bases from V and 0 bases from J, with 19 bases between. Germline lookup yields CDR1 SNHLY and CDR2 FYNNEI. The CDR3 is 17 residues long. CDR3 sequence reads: CASSVKNGTATSYEQYF. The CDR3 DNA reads TGTGCCAGCAGTGTCAAAAACGGGACCGCTACCTCCTACGAGCAGTACTTC.

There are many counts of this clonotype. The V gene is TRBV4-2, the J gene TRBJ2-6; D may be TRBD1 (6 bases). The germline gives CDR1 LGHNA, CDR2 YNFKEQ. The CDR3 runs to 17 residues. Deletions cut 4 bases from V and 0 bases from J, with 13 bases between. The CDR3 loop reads CASSPRGLLSGANVLTF. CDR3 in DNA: TGTGCCAGCAGCCCCAGGGGTCTCCTCTCTGGGGCCAACGTCCTGACTTTC.

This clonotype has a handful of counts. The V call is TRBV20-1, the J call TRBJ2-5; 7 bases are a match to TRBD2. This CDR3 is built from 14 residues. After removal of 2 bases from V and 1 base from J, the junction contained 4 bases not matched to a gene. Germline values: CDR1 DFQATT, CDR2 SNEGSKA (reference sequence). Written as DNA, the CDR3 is TGCAGTGCTAGACTGCGGGGGTCCCAAGAGACCCAGTACTTC. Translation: CSARLRGSQETQYF.

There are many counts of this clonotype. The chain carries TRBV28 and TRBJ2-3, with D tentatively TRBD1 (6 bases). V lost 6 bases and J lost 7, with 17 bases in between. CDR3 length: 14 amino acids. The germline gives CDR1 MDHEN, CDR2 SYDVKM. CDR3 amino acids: CASRTGTYGNTQYF. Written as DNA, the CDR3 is TGTGCCAGCAGGACCGGGACATACGGCAATACGCAGTATTTT.

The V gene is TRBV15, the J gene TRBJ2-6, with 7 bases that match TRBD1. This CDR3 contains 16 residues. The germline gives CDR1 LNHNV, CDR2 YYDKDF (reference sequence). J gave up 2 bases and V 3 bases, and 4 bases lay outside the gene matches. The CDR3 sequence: CATSRGGTAGANVLTF. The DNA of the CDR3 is TGTGCCACCAGCAGGGGTGGGACAGCTGGGGCCAACGTCCTGACTTTC.

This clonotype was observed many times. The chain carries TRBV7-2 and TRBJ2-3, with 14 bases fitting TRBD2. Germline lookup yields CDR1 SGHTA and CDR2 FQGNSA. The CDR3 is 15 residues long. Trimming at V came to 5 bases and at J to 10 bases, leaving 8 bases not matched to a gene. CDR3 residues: CASSPTSGRAIPQYF. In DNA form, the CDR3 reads TGTGCCAGCAGCCCGACTAGCGGGAGGGCCATCCCGCAGTATTTT.

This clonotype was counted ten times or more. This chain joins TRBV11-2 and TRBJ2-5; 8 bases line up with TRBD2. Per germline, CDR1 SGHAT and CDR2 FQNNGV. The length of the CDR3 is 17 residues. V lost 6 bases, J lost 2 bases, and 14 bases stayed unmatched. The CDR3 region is CASSSLAGLASQETQYF. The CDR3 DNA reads TGTGCCAGCAGTTCCTTAGCGGGACTGGCTTCACAAGAGACCCAGTACTTC. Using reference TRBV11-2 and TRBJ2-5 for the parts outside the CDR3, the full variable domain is EAGVAQSPRYKIIEKRQSVAFWCNPISGHATLYWYQQILGQGPKLLIQFQNNGVVDDSQLPKDRFSAERLKGVDSTLKIQPAKLEDSAVYLCASSSLAGLASQETQYFGPGTRLLVL.

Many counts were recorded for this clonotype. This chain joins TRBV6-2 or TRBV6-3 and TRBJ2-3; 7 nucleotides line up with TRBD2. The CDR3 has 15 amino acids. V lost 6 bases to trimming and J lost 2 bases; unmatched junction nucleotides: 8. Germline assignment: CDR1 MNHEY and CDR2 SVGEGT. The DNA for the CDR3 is TGTGCCAGCAGACCGCGGGGGTTCCTCACAGATACGCAGTATTTT. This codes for CASRPRGFLTDTQYF.

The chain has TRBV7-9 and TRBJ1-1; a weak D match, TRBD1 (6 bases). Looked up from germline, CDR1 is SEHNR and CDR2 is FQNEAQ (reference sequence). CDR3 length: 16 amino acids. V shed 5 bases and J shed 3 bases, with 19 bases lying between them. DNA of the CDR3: TGTGCCAGCAGCGACCCTAGGGGGTGGGGAGACACTGAAGCTTTCTTT. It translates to CASSDPRGWGDTEAFF.

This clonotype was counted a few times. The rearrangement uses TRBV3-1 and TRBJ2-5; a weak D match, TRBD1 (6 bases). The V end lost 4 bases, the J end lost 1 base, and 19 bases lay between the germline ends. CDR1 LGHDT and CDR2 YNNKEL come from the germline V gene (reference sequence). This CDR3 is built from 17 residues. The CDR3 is CASSPRFGVQGQETQYF. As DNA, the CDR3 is TGTGCCAGCAGCCCAAGATTTGGGGTACAGGGCCAAGAGACCCAGTACTTC.

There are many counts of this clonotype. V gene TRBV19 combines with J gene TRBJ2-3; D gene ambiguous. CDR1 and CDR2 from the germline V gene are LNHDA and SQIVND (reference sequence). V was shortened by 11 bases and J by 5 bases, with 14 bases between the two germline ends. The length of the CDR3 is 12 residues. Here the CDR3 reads CAPGRFGDTQYF. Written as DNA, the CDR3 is TGTGCCCCAGGAAGGTTTGGAGATACGCAGTATTTT.

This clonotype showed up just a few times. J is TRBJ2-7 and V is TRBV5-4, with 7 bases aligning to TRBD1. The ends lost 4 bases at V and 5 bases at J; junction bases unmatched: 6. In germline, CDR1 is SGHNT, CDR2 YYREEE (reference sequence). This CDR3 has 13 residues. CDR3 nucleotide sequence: TGTGCCAGCAGCCGACAGGGATCCAACGAGCAGTACTTC. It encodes CASSRQGSNEQYF. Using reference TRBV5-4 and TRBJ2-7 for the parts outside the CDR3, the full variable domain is ETGVTQSPTHLIKTRGQQVTLRCSSQSGHNTVSWYQQALGQGPQFIFQYYREEENGRGNFPPRFSGLQFPNYSSELNVNALELDDSALYLCASSRQGSNEQYFGPGTRLTVT.

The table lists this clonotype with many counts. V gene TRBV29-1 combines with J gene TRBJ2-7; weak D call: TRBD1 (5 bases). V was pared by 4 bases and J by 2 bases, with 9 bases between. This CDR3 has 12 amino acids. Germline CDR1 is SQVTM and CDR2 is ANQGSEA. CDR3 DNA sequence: TGCAGCGTTGTACAGGCAACCTACGAGCAGTACTTC. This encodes CSVVQATYEQYF.

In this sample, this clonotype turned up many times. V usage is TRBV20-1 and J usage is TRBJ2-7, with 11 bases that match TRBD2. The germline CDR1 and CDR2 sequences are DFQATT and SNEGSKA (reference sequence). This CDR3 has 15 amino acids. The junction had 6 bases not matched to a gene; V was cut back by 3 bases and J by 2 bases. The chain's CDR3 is CSASQTSGTTYEQYF. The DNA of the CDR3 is TGCAGTGCTAGTCAGACTAGCGGGACAACCTACGAGCAGTACTTC.

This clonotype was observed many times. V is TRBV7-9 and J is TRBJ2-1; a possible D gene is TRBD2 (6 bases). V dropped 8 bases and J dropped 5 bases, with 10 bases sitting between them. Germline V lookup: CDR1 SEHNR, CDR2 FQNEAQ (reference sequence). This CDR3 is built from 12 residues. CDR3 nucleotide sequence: TGTGCCAGCCGCGGGGCACACAATGAGCAGTTCTTC. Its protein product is CASRGAHNEQFF.

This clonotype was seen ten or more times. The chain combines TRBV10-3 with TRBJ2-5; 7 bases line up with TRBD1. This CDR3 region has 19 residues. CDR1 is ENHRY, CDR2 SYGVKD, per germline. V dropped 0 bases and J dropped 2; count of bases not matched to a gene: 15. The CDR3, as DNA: TGTGCCATCAGTGAGTCGGCCCCCCGACAGGGTGGGGGACAAGAGACCCAGTACTTC. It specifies CAISESAPRQGGGQETQYF.

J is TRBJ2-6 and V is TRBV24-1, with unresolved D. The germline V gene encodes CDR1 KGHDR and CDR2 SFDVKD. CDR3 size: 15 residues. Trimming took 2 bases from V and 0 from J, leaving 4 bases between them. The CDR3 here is CATSDSTSGANVLTF. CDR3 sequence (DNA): TGTGCCACCAGTGATTCGACCTCTGGGGCCAACGTCCTGACTTTC.

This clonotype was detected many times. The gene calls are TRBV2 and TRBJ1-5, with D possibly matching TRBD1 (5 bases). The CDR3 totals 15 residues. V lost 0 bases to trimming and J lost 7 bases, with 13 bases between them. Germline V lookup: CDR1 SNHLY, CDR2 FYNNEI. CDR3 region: CASSEAAAGGQPQHF. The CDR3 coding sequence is TGTGCCAGCAGTGAAGCTGCCGCGGGGGGGCAGCCCCAGCATTTT.

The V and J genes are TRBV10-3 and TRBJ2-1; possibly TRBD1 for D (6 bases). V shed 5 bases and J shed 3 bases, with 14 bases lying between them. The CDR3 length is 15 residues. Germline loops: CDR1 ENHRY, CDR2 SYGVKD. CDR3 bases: TGTGCCATCAGTAGGGGGTCAGGGAACTACAATGAGCAGTTCTTC. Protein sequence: CAISRGSGNYNEQFF.

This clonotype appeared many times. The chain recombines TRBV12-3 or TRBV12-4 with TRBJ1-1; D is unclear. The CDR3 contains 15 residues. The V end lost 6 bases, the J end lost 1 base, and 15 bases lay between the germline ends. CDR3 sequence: CASRPGTVENTEAFF. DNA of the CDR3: TGTGCCAGCAGGCCTGGCACGGTCGAGAACACTGAAGCTTTCTTT.

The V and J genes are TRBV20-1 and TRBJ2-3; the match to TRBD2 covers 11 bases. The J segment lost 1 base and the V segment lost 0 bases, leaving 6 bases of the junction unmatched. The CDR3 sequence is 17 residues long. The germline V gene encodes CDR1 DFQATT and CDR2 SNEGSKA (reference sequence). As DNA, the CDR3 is TGCAGTGCTAGAGATCGGAGACTAGCGGGGCGCACAGATACGCAGTATTTT. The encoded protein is CSARDRRLAGRTDTQYF.

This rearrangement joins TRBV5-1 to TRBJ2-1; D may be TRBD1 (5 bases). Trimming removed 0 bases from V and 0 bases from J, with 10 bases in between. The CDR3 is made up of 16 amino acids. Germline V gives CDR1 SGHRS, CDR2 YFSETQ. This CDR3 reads CASSLDPTDSYNEQFF. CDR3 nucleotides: TGCGCCAGCAGCTTGGACCCGACAGACTCCTACAATGAGCAGTTCTTC.

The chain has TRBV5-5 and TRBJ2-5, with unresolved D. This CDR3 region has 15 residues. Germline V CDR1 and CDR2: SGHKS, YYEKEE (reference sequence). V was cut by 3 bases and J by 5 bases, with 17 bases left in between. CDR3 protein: CASSWSLATRETQYF. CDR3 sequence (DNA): TGTGCCAGCAGCTGGTCGCTGGCGACCCGGGAGACCCAGTACTTC.

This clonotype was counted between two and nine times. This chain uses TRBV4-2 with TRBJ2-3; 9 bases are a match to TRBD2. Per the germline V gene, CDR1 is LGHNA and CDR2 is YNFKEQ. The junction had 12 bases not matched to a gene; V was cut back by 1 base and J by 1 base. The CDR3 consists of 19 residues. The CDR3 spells CASSQAPWRAGGRTDTQYF. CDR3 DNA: TGTGCCAGCAGCCAAGCCCCATGGAGGGCGGGGGGGCGCACAGATACGCAGTATTTT.

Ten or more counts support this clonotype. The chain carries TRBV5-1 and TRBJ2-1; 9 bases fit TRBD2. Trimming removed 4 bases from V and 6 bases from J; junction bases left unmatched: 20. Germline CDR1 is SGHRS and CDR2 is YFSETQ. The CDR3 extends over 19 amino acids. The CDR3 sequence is CASSPGTAWLAGATNEQFF. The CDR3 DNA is TGCGCCAGCAGCCCCGGGACAGCTTGGTTAGCGGGAGCGACCAATGAGCAGTTCTTC.

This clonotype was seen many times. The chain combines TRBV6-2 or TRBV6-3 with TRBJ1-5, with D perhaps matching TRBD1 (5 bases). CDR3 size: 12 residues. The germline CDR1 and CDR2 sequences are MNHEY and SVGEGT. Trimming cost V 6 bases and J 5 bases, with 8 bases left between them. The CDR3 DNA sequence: TGTGCCAGCAGAGACAGCCATCAGCCCCAGCATTTT. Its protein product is CASRDSHQPQHF.

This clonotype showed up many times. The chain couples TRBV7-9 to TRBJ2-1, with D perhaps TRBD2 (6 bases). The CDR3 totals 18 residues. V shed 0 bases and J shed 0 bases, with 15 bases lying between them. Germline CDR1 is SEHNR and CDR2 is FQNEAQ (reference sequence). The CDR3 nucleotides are TGTGCCAGCAGCTTAGCCAAACCCGGGACTCACTCCTACAATGAGCAGTTCTTC. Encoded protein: CASSLAKPGTHSYNEQFF.

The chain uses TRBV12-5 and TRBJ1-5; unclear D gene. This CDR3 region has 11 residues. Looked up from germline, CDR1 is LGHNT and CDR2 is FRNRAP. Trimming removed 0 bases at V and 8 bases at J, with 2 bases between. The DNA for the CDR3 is TGTGCTAGTGGTTTGGTGGAGCCCCAGCATTTT. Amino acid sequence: CASGLVEPQHF.

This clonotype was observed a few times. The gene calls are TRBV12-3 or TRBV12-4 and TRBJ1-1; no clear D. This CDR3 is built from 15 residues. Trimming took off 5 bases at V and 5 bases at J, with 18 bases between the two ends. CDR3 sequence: CASSPQANVGTEAFF. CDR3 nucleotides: TGTGCCAGCAGTCCCCAGGCAAATGTAGGGACTGAAGCTTTCTTT.